The 24 T cell receptor beta chains below come from one sample, sequenced in a study of post-analysis software for immune sequencing data. Built from TCR beta cDNA, the libraries had unique molecular identifiers in them. TCRdb reprocessed the PCR reads via MiXCR and lists one record per CDR3 protein. The sample carries 180,000 or so distinct CDR3 sequences, roughly 30% recorded once. The antigens of these receptors remain unknown. Broader study findings: TRBV5-6, TRBV5-1 and TRBV20-1 were among four or five TRBV segments more frequent in patients than controls.

Sequences were obtained from blood. Receptor source: a girl under 18 with multiple sclerosis.

V gene TRBV4-2 combines with J gene TRBJ2-1; 12 bases match TRBD2. The CDR3 length is 17 residues. The germline CDR1 and CDR2 sequences are LGHNA and YNFKEQ. V was clipped by 1 base and J by 14 bases; unmatched bases: 15. The CDR3 region is CASSQAPGLAGRKEKFF. The DNA of the CDR3 is TGTGCCAGCAGCCAAGCCCCCGGACTAGCGGGAAGGAAGGAAAAGTTCTTC.

This clonotype showed up just a few times. The chain links TRBV3-1 to TRBJ1-1, with a weak D call TRBD1 (5 bases). The germline V gene has CDR1 LGHDT and CDR2 YNNKEL (reference sequence). Trimming cost V 1 base and J 4 bases, with 13 bases left between them. This CDR3 comprises 15 residues. The CDR3 region has the DNA TGTGCCAGCAGCCAAGGTCCAGGGATTCTCACTGAAGCTTTCTTT. This translates into CASSQGPGILTEAFF.

The chain recombines TRBV2 with TRBJ2-3; TRBD1 is a possible D gene (5 bases). This CDR3 comprises 11 residues. With 9 bases removed from V and 4 bases from J, the gap between germline ends came to 8 bases. Germline V gives CDR1 SNHLY, CDR2 FYNNEI. CDR3 protein: CASQTADTQYF. The CDR3 DNA is TGTGCCAGTCAGACAGCAGATACGCAGTATTTT.

The sample holds a few counts of this clonotype. The J gene is TRBJ1-1, the V gene TRBV6-6; 7 bases align to TRBD1. Germline lookup yields CDR1 MNHNY and CDR2 SVGAGI (reference sequence). V shed 6 bases, J shed 4 bases, and the junction held 8 bases outside the gene matches. The CDR3 covers 14 residues. The chain's CDR3 is CASSVTGVATEAFF. As DNA, the CDR3 is TGTGCCAGCAGCGTTACAGGGGTTGCCACTGAAGCTTTCTTT.

V is TRBV10-3 and J is TRBJ1-1, with unresolved D. The CDR3 is 14 residues long. Germline V lookup: CDR1 ENHRY, CDR2 SYGVKD. V was cut by 7 bases and J by 0 bases, with 12 bases left in between. Here the CDR3 DNA reads TGTGCCATCACTCGGGCCGCCATGAACACTGAAGCTTTCTTT. Translated: CAITRAAMNTEAFF.

The chain uses TRBV4-1 and TRBJ2-3; D remains ambiguous. This CDR3 is 16 amino acids long. The V end lost 2 bases, the J end lost 2 bases, and 14 bases lay between the germline ends. Germline CDR1 and CDR2: MGHRA and YSYEKL. CDR3 residues: CASSQLDLLTTDTQYF. The DNA for the CDR3 is TGCGCCAGCAGCCAACTTGACTTACTCACCACAGATACGCAGTATTTT.

In this sample, this clonotype turned up many times. The chain has TRBV28 and TRBJ2-5; TRBD2 aligns across 12 bases. Per the germline V gene, CDR1 is MDHEN and CDR2 is SYDVKM. Trimming removed 4 bases from V and 3 bases from J; junction bases left unmatched: 12. CDR3 length: 18 amino acids. Here the CDR3 DNA reads TGTGCCAGCAGTTCCAACCGCGGACTAGCGGGAAGCAAAGAGACCCAGTACTTC. Its translation: CASSSNRGLAGSKETQYF. Based on the CDR3 plus reference TRBV28 and TRBJ2-5, the full variable domain is DVKVTQSSRYLVKRTGEKVFLECVQDMDHENMFWYRQDPGLGLRLIYFSYDVKMKEKGDIPEGYSVSREKKERFSLILESASTNQTSMYLCASSSNRGLAGSKETQYFGPGTRLLVL.

This clonotype appeared many times. The J gene is TRBJ2-3, the V gene TRBV29-1; no clear D gene. The V gene lost 2 bases and the J gene lost 5 bases, with 14 bases spanning the gap. This CDR3 is 14 amino acids long. Germline loops: CDR1 SQVTM, CDR2 ANQGSEA. The CDR3 region is CSVEYSWSGDTQYF. The CDR3 DNA reads as TGCAGCGTTGAATACTCCTGGTCGGGAGATACGCAGTATTTT.

J is TRBJ2-6 and V is TRBV20-1; possible D gene TRBD1, 6 bases. Trimming cost V 6 bases and J 2 bases, with 11 bases left between them. This CDR3 region has 14 residues. Looked up from germline, CDR1 is DFQATT and CDR2 is SNEGSKA (reference sequence). The CDR3 here is CSADYRAGANVLTF. Here the CDR3 DNA reads TGCAGTGCCGACTACAGGGCTGGGGCCAACGTCCTGACTTTC.

This clonotype was picked up many times. The gene calls are TRBV7-2 and TRBJ2-7, with D perhaps TRBD2 (5 bases). Germline lookup yields CDR1 SGHTA and CDR2 FQGNSA. There are 15 residues in the CDR3. Trimming left V 0 bases short and J 5 bases short, with 14 bases between. CDR3 region: CASSLARGLLHEQYF. The CDR3 DNA reads as TGTGCCAGCAGCTTAGCGCGTGGACTTCTACACGAGCAGTACTTC.

As concerns this clonotype: This could be a read error, since a much larger clone is one nucleotide away. The rearrangement links TRBV2 to TRBJ2-3; TRBD2 matches at 7 bases. Germline V lookup: CDR1 SNHLY, CDR2 FYNNEI. V lost 4 bases to trimming and J lost 5 bases; unmatched junction nucleotides: 6. The CDR3 has 14 amino acids. The CDR3 bases are TGTGCCAGCAGTGGTCCGACGGGAGGAGATACGCAGTATTTT. This gives the protein CASSGPTGGDTQYF.

This clonotype was seen only a few times. This chain connects TRBV5-1 to TRBJ2-1, with no clear D. CDR3 length: 13 residues. Germline V gives CDR1 SGHRS, CDR2 YFSETQ. The V end lost 0 bases, the J end lost 8 bases, and 9 bases lay between the germline ends. This CDR3 is CASSLDAGHEQFF. The CDR3 DNA sequence: TGCGCCAGCAGCTTGGATGCCGGGCATGAGCAGTTCTTC.

Of note for this clonotype: One base away lies a much larger clone, so this may be a sequencing read error. The V and J genes are TRBV7-9 and TRBJ2-7; 8 bases line up with TRBD1. V lost 5 bases, J lost 7 bases, and 13 bases stayed unmatched. CDR3 length: 15 amino acids. Germline CDR1 SEHNR, CDR2 FQNEAQ (reference sequence). The CDR3 region has the DNA TGTGCCAGCAGCCAGGGGGCTAGCGCCTACAATGAGCAGTACTTC. This encodes CASSQGASAYNEQYF.

This clonotype showed up many times. This chain uses TRBV6-6 with TRBJ1-2, with D maybe TRBD1 (6 bases). CDR1 is MNHNY and CDR2 is SVGAGI in the germline V gene (reference sequence). Trimming took 10 bases from V and 4 from J, leaving 19 bases between them. CDR3 length: 14 residues. CDR3 sequence reads: CATKTGLVGYGYTF. For the CDR3, the DNA is TGTGCCACCAAGACAGGACTTGTGGGCTATGGCTACACCTTC.

Comment on this clonotype: A clone one base away is much larger, so this may be a read error. The chain recombines TRBV30 with TRBJ1-2; D call uncertain. The CDR3 is made up of 12 amino acids. Germline V gene lookup returns CDR1 GTSNPN and CDR2 SVGIG (reference sequence). The CDR3 bases are TGTACCTGGAGTGTACTTGCAGCCGGCTACACCTTC. Translated, it gives CTWSVLAAGYTF.

V is TRBV2 and J is TRBJ2-7, with D perhaps TRBD2 (5 bases). The CDR3 has 14 amino acids. Germline V gene sequence: CDR1 SNHLY, CDR2 FYNNEI. With 4 bases removed from V and 3 bases from J, the gap between germline ends came to 13 bases. The DNA of the CDR3 is TGTGCCAGCAGTGTGGAGAGGGCTCTCTACGAGCAGTACTTC. This encodes CASSVERALYEQYF.

This clonotype showed up just a few times. V is TRBV12-3 or TRBV12-4 and J is TRBJ2-5, with 9 bases that match TRBD1. Germline trimming cut 5 bases from V and 5 bases from J; bases unmatched to any gene: 12. There are 16 residues in the CDR3. CDR3 loop: CASSPSGTGIMETQYF. For the CDR3, the DNA is TGTGCCAGCAGTCCATCCGGGACAGGGATTATGGAGACCCAGTACTTC.

This clonotype was seen only a few times. This chain uses TRBV12-3 or TRBV12-4 with TRBJ1-1, with D possibly being TRBD1 (6 bases). Trimming removed 3 bases from V and 1 base from J, with 12 bases in between. CDR3 length: 15 residues. The CDR3 reads CASSFEAGANTEAFF. DNA of the CDR3: TGTGCCAGCAGTTTTGAGGCAGGGGCGAACACTGAAGCTTTCTTT.

With respect to this clonotype: One junction end disagrees with the germline gene, perhaps due to a read error. The chain recombines TRBV12-3 or TRBV12-4 with TRBJ2-1, with D tentatively TRBD1 (6 bases). The CDR3 is 13 amino acids. The chain's CDR3 is CANSLWGPGEQFF. In DNA form, the CDR3 reads TGTGCCAACAGTTTGTGGGGGCCGGGTGAGCAGTTCTTC.

The chain is built from TRBV25-1 and TRBJ1-4; D is uncertain. V gave up 5 bases and J gave up 10 bases, with 8 bases separating them. The CDR3 loop spans 11 amino acids. Germline V CDR1 and CDR2: MGHDK, SYGVNS. DNA for the CDR3: TGTGCCAGCAGTAGCCTAGGAAAACTGTTTTTT. It specifies CASSSLGKLFF. The whole variable domain, remainder taken from reference TRBV25-1 and TRBJ1-4, is EADIYQTPRYLVIGTGKKITLECSQTMGHDKMYWYQQDPGMELHLIHYSYGVNSTEKGDLSSESTVSRIRTEHFPLTLESARPSHTSQYLCASSSLGKLFFGSGTQLSVL.

Of note for this clonotype: A much larger clone lies one base from this, so it may be a read error. The genes are TRBV3-1 and TRBJ2-5; D remains unclear. Trimming took off 3 bases at V and 11 bases at J, with 13 bases between the two ends. Germline V gene sequence: CDR1 LGHDT, CDR2 YNNKEL (reference sequence). The CDR3 is 12 amino acids. DNA of the CDR3: TGTGCCAGCAGCCATCGGTACAATGAGCAGTACTTC. Amino acid sequence: CASSHRYNEQYF.

About this clonotype: Possible read error: a much larger clone is one base away. This rearrangement joins TRBV28 to TRBJ2-4; 9 bases match TRBD2. The CDR3 runs to 14 residues. Per germline, CDR1 MDHEN and CDR2 SYDVKM. The V segment lost 6 bases and the J segment 8 bases; nucleotides outside the gene matches: 8. CDR3 in DNA: TGTGCCAGCAGGGTGGGACTAGCCCGGCACATTCAGTACTTC. Protein product: CASRVGLARHIQYF. Complete variable domain (other parts from reference TRBV28 and TRBJ2-4): DVKVTQSSRYLVKRTGEKVFLECVQDMDHENMFWYRQDPGLGLRLIYFSYDVKMKEKGDIPEGYSVSREKKERFSLILESASTNQTSMYLCASRVGLARHIQYFGAGTRLSVL.

J is TRBJ1-1 and V is TRBV20-1, with TRBD1 matching 8 bases. J gave up 4 bases and V 6 bases, and 16 bases lay outside the gene matches. CDR3 length equals 16 residues. Per germline, CDR1 DFQATT and CDR2 SNEGSKA (reference sequence). Here the CDR3 reads CSAHGQGSVGGTEAFF. CDR3 coding DNA: TGCAGTGCACATGGACAGGGTAGCGTGGGGGGCACTGAAGCTTTCTTT.

This clonotype was seen more than once but under ten times. The gene calls are TRBV18 and TRBJ1-5; D call uncertain. V shed 6 bases and J shed 5 bases, with 17 bases lying between them. Germline CDR1 KGHSH, CDR2 LQKENI. This CDR3 has 15 amino acids. The CDR3 loop is CASSQLGPPDQPQHF. DNA for the CDR3: TGTGCCAGCTCTCAGCTAGGACCGCCCGATCAGCCCCAGCATTTT.